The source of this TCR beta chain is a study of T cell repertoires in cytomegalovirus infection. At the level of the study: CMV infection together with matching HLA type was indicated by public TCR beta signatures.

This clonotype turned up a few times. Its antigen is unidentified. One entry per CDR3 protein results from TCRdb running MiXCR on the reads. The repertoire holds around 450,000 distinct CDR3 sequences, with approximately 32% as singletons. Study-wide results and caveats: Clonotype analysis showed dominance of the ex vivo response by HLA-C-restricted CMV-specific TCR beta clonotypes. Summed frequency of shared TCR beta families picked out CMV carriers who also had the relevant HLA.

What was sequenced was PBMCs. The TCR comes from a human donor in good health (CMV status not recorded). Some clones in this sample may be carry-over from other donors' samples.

The CDR3 DNA reads as TGTGCCACCAGCAGAGCCCGCCTTGGTCAGGGGCGGATTAATGGCTACACCTTC. This gives the protein CATSRARLGQGRINGYTF. The chain couples TRBV15 to TRBJ1-2; D may be TRBD1 (6 bases). Germline-derived CDR1 and CDR2 are LNHNV and YYDKDF (reference sequence). Trimming cost V 1 base and J 6 bases, with 24 bases left between them. The CDR3 is made up of 18 amino acids.